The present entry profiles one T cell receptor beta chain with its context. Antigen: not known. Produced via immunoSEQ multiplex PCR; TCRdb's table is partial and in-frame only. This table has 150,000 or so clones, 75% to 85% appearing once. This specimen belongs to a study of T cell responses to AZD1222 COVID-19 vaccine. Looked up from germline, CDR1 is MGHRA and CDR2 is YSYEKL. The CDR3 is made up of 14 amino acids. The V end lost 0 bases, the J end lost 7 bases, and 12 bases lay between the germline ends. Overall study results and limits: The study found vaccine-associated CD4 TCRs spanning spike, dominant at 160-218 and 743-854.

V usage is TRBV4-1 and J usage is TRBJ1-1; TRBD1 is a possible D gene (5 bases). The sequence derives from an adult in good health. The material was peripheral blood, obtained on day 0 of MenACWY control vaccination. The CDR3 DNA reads TGCGCCAGCAGCCAAGATAGTAGCAGGGATGAAGCTTTCTTT. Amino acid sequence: CASSQDSSRDEAFF.